The 4 T cell receptor beta chains below all came from one sample that was sequenced in a study of shared clonotypes between healthy human individuals. Generated by immunoSEQ multiplex PCR, the TCRdb table keeps only in-frame clones and is missing some. The sample holds a few million clones, approximately 94% seen once. The sequenced sample was naive CD4+ T cells sorted from blood. Subset specified: CD45RA+ positively selected. The source of these receptors is a man younger than 35 in good health.

This clone was seen once. The rearrangement uses TRBV10-1 and TRBJ2-1; weak D call: TRBD1 (6 bases). The germline V and J ends were trimmed by 0 bases and 6 bases, with 12 bases remaining between them. The length of the CDR3 is 15 residues. The V gene's germline CDR1 is WNHNN and CDR2 SYGVQD (reference sequence). In nucleotides, the CDR3 is TGCGCCAGCAGTGAGTCGACAGGCGCACCCAATGAGCAGTTCTTC. It specifies CASSESTGAPNEQFF.

The chain links TRBV5-4 to TRBJ2-1; 9 bases fit TRBD1. CDR3 length equals 12 residues. After removal of 0 bases from V and 12 bases from J, the junction contained 1 base not matched to a gene. Germline loops: CDR1 SGHNT, CDR2 YYREEE (reference sequence). CDR3 nucleotides: TGTGCCAGCAGCTTGGTGGGACAGGGGCAGTTCTTC. As protein: CASSLVGQGQFF.

The chain recombines TRBV6-1 with TRBJ2-7; 9 nucleotides agree with TRBD2. CDR1 is MNHNS and CDR2 is SASEGT in the germline V gene. The CDR3 consists of 13 residues. Trimming removed 8 bases from V and 2 bases from J; junction bases left unmatched: 4. CDR3 loop: CASGGGGPYEQYF. As DNA, the CDR3 is TGTGCCAGCGGCGGGGGGGGACCCTACGAGCAGTACTTC.

This chain uses TRBV5-4 with TRBJ2-2; D is undetermined. Looked up from germline, CDR1 is SGHNT and CDR2 is YYREEE (reference sequence). Trimming took off 2 bases at V and 4 bases at J, with 12 bases between the two ends. This CDR3 has 15 residues. The CDR3 loop is CASSFGSPGTGELFF. CDR3 in DNA: TGTGCCAGCAGCTTCGGGTCCCCGGGCACCGGGGAGCTGTTTTTT. The full variable domain, completed using reference TRBV5-4 and TRBJ2-2, is ETGVTQSPTHLIKTRGQQVTLRCSSQSGHNTVSWYQQALGQGPQFIFQYYREEENGRGNFPPRFSGLQFPNYSSELNVNALELDDSALYLCASSFGSPGTGELFFGEGSRLTVL.